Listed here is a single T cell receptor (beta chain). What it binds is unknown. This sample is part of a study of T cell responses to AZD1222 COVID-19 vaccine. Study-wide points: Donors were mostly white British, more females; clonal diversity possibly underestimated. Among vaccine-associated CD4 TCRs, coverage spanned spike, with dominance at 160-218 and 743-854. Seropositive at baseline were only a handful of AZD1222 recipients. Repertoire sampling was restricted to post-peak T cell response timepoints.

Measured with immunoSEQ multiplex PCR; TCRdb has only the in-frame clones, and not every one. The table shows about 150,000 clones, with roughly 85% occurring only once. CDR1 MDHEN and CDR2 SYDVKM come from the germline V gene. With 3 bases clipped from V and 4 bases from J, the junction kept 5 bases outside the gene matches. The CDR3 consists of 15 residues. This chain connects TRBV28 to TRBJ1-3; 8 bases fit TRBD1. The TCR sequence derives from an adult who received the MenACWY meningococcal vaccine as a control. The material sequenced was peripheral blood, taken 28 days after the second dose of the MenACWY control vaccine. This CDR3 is CASSFGQGDGNTIYF. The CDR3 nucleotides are TGTGCCAGCAGTTTTGGACAGGGAGACGGAAACACCATATATTTT.